The 2 T cell receptor beta chains in this list originate from one sample, sequenced in a study of T cells in Graves' hyperthyroidism and ophthalmopathy. Amplified TCR beta CDR3 regions derived from RNA transcripts. First-round RT-PCR targeting the TCR CDR3 was performed with the HTBI primer set. TCRdb reprocessed the multiplex PCR reads via MiXCR and lists one record per CDR3 protein. The sample records roughly 240,000 distinct CDR3 sequences, approximately 23% being singletons. The sequencing sample was made of blood. The receptors were sampled from a woman aged 35 to 49 with Graves' ophthalmopathy.

This clonotype was seen a handful of times. V gene TRBV6-5 combines with J gene TRBJ2-7; no firm D call. V was cut by 7 bases and J by 1 base, with 14 bases left in between. Per the germline V gene, CDR1 is MNHEY and CDR2 is SVGAGI. The CDR3 sequence is 14 residues long. CDR3 in amino acids: CASIYSWSSYEQYF. The CDR3, as DNA: TGTGCCAGCATCTATTCCTGGAGTTCCTACGAGCAGTACTTC.

The CDR3 loop is CARRGGLETQYF. The CDR3 bases are TGTGCCAGAAGGGGGGGACTGGAGACCCAGTACTTC. This sequence joins TRBV6-4 and TRBJ2-5, with a tentative D call TRBD2 (7 bases). CDR1 is MRHNA, CDR2 SNTAGT, per germline. V dropped 9 bases and J dropped 5 bases, with 13 bases sitting between them. The length of the CDR3 is 12 residues.